This T cell receptor (beta chain) was captured by sequencing in a study of molecular identifiers for immune sequencing clone quantification. This clonotype was observed at least ten times. What it binds is unknown. Based on a CD8+CD4-CCR7+CD45RA+ profile, naive CD8 T cells were sorted. Methods described previously, with TCR primers listed, were used for bulk TCR libraries. TCRdb re-called the PCR reads through MiXCR, storing one row per CDR3 protein. The table has around 100,000 distinct CDR3 sequences, roughly 34% seen once; the top ten hold under 5.5%. The CDR3 length is 15 residues. The junction had 5 bases not matched to a gene; V was cut back by 3 bases and J by 3 bases. From germline, CDR1 is MNHEY and CDR2 SMNVEV (reference sequence). The study's findings and limits: Should identical TCR molecules share a barcode, the sizes of highly expanded clones could be underestimated.

Sequences were obtained from naive CD8+ T cells from blood, with Jurkat cell RNA spiked in. The subset is: FACS-sorted CD8+CD4-CCR7+CD45RA+ naive T cells. This chain uses TRBV27 with TRBJ2-3, with 8 nucleotides matching TRBD2. The source is a human donor in good health. Some libraries in this study had Jurkat cell RNA spiked in. The CDR3 nucleotides are TGTGCCAGCAGTTTGCTAGCGGGTCAAACAGATACGCAGTATTTT. Amino acids: CASSLLAGQTDTQYF.